Listed below are T cell receptor beta chains from one sample, sequenced in a study of T cell responses to AZD1222 COVID-19 vaccine. Measured with immunoSEQ multiplex PCR; TCRdb has only the in-frame clones, and not every one. The table lists over 45,000 clones, roughly 86% of them singletons. The sample was peripheral blood, taken on day 0 of AZD1222 vaccination. All receptors come from an adult in good health. Each CDR3 is given with its conserved first and last residue. A D gene is named only where the DNA matches it firmly. Rows give clone size only sometimes, using once, few, many, or a class for an expanded clone.

J,D,V,size,CDR3,DNA
TRBJ1-3,-,TRBV7-9,-,CASSLGAISGNTIYF,TGTGCCAGCAGCTTAGGGGCCATCTCTGGAAACACCATATATTTT
TRBJ1-1,-,TRBV4-2,-,CASSQAPIEAFF,TGTGCCAGCAGCCAAGCCCCTATTGAAGCTTTCTTT
TRBJ2-3,-,TRBV4-2,-,CASSQAGTSTDTQYF,TGTGCCAGCAGCCAAGCCGGGACTAGCACAGATACGCAGTATTTT
TRBJ2-7,TRBD1,TRBV5-1,once,CASSGGTGSYEQYF,TGCGCCAGCAGCGGTGGGACAGGGTCGTACGAGCAGTACTTC
TRBJ1-5,TRBD1,TRBV30,-,CAFQQGTGQPQHF,TGTGCCTTCCAACAGGGGACAGGGCAGCCCCAGCATTTT
TRBJ2-2,-,TRBV28,once,CASSFSSLNTGELFF,TGTGCCAGCAGTTTCTCGTCTTTGAACACCGGGGAGCTGTTTTTT
TRBJ1-1,-,TRBV28,-,CASRTQNTEAFF,TGTGCCAGCAGAACACAGAACACTGAAGCTTTCTTT
TRBJ2-1,TRBD2,TRBV4-1,-,CASSHPGLADDNEQFF,TGCGCCAGCAGCCACCCCGGACTAGCGGATGACAATGAGCAGTTCTTC
TRBJ1-6,-,TRBV6-5,-,CASSSTFYNSPLHF,TGTGCCAGCAGTTCCACCTTCTATAATTCACCCCTCCACTTT
TRBJ1-4,-,TRBV4-1,-,CASSQDEGGVEKLFF,TGCGCCAGCAGCCAAGATGAGGGGGGCGTCGAAAAACTGTTTTTT
TRBJ1-2,-,TRBV19,-,CASSFSGGHHGYTF,TGTGCCAGTAGTTTTTCCGGGGGTCATCATGGCTACACCTTC
TRBJ1-5,-,TRBV12-3/TRBV12-4,-,CASSLQVGQPQHF,TGTGCCAGCAGTTTACAGGTAGGACAGCCCCAGCATTTT
TRBJ2-7,-,TRBV27,-,CASSFSSLPSLQYF,TGTGCCAGCAGTTTTTCCTCGTTACCTTCCCTGCAGTACTTC
TRBJ2-7,-,TRBV29-1,-,CSVEGDGLYEQYF,TGCAGCGTTGAAGGGGACGGACTCTACGAGCAGTACTTC
TRBJ2-1,TRBD2,TRBV7-2,-,CASSLRSGSNEQFF,TGTGCCAGCAGCTTGAGGAGCGGGAGCAATGAGCAGTTCTTC
TRBJ2-7,TRBD1,TRBV18,-,CASSRSDRGQHEQYF,TGTGCCAGCTCACGATCCGACAGGGGGCAGCACGAGCAGTACTTC
TRBJ1-4,-,TRBV13,-,CASSDRGGSSEKLFF,TGTGCCAGCAGTGATAGAGGGGGTTCGAGTGAAAAACTGTTTTTT
TRBJ1-4,TRBD1,TRBV28,few,CASSTGATNEKLFF,TGTGCCAGCAGTACAGGGGCAACTAATGAAAAACTGTTTTTT